These T cell receptor beta chains were read from a single sample in a study of beta chain features in type 1 diabetes. Data came from immunoSEQ multiplex PCR; TCRdb stores just in-frame clones and leaves some out. The data contain roughly 280,000 clones, 24% of them singletons. Sequencing used naive CD4+ T cells from blood. The receptor set was obtained from a woman in her 30s with type 1 diabetes. The CDR3 runs from the conserved cysteine through the conserved F or W. The D gene is left open where the match is weak. Expanded clones get a size class; other rows say once, few or many, or leave the size out.

V	D	J	size	CDR3	DNA
TRBV18	TRBD2	TRBJ2-1	.	CASSVNSGGLAVNEQFF	TGTGCCAGCTCCGTTAATTCGGGAGGACTAGCGGTCAATGAGCAGTTCTTC
TRBV27	TRBD2	TRBJ2-3	few	CASSLTSGRLYTQYF	TGTGCCAGCAGTTTGACTAGCGGGAGACTATATACGCAGTATTTT
TRBV30	.	TRBJ1-1	.	CAWTILETEAFF	TGTGCCTGGACCATCCTGGAGACTGAAGCTTTCTTT
TRBV29-1	.	TRBJ1-2	few	CSVGGYGYTF	TGCAGCGTAGGGGGTTATGGCTACACCTTC
TRBV29-1	TRBD1	TRBJ2-1	.	CSAVRDRDYNEQFF	TGCAGCGCCGTTAGGGACAGGGACTACAATGAGCAGTTCTTC
TRBV11-2	.	TRBJ2-1	.	CASTSTGLVGNEQFF	TGTGCCAGCACCAGCACAGGTTTAGTTGGCAATGAGCAGTTCTTC
TRBV4-1	TRBD1	TRBJ1-5	few	CASSQPTGGNQPQHF	TGCGCCAGCAGCCAACCGACAGGGGGCAATCAGCCCCAGCATTTT
TRBV18	.	TRBJ2-7	.	CASSPGVGGSYEQYF	TGTGCCAGCTCACCCGGAGTGGGGGGCTCCTACGAGCAGTACTTC
TRBV28	TRBD2	TRBJ2-2	few	CASSLAPGGANTGELFF	TGTGCCAGCAGTTTGGCCCCTGGGGGGGCGAACACCGGGGAGCTGTTTTTT
TRBV4-1	.	TRBJ1-2	.	CASSQDGGGSSNYGYTF	TGCGCCAGCAGCCAAGATGGGGGAGGGAGCTCTAACTATGGCTACACCTTC
TRBV7-9	.	TRBJ2-5	.	CASSPRAVWQTQYF	TGTGCCAGCAGCCCCCGAGCGGTGTGGCAGACCCAGTACTTC
TRBV9	.	TRBJ2-1	few	CASSVGQLSSYNEQFF	TGTGCCAGCAGCGTAGGACAGCTCAGCTCCTACAATGAGCAGTTCTTC
TRBV15	TRBD1	TRBJ2-5	few	CATSRDLGTGGRETQYF	TGTGCCACCAGCAGAGATCTTGGAACAGGGGGAAGGGAGACCCAGTACTTC
TRBV2	TRBD1	TRBJ2-2	few	CASSGGTGVIGELFF	TGTGCCAGCAGTGGAGGGACAGGGGTAATCGGGGAGCTGTTTTTT
TRBV15	.	TRBJ1-3	.	CATRTGTSGNTIYF	TGTGCCACCAGAACAGGGACCTCTGGAAACACCATATATTTT
TRBV4-1	TRBD2	TRBJ2-7	.	CASSHHPGTSGYEQYF	TGCGCCAGCAGCCATCACCCTGGGACTAGCGGCTACGAGCAGTACTTC
TRBV11-2	.	TRBJ2-7	.	CASSLAPDRRCYF	TGTGCCAGCAGCTTAGCTCCAGACAGAAGGTGCTACTTC
TRBV28	.	TRBJ2-5	.	CASSPEAAFQETQYF	TGTGCCAGCAGTCCAGAGGCAGCGTTCCAAGAGACCCAGTACTTC
TRBV19	.	TRBJ1-2	.	CASSNFLGGNYGYTF	TGTGCCAGTAGTAATTTTTTGGGCGGGAACTATGGCTACACCTTC
TRBV4-2	.	TRBJ2-2	.	CASSQVEGAGELFF	TGTGCCAGCAGCCAAGTTGAAGGGGCCGGGGAGCTGTTTTTT
TRBV4-1	.	TRBJ1-2	few	CASSQDYDYGYTF	TGCGCCAGCAGCCAAGACTACGACTATGGCTACACCTTC
TRBV9	.	TRBJ2-5	few	CASSLSNQETQYF	TGTGCCAGCAGCTTAAGCAACCAAGAGACCCAGTACTTC
TRBV29-1	.	TRBJ1-2	.	CSVGATDGYTF	TGCAGCGTCGGAGCTACGGATGGCTACACCTTC
TRBV5-1	TRBD2	TRBJ2-7	.	CASRMIAGGNEQYF	TGCGCCAGCCGCATGATAGCGGGAGGAAACGAGCAGTACTTC
TRBV5-1	.	TRBJ2-5	few	CASSLTLETQYF	TGCGCCAGCAGCCTAACCTTGGAGACCCAGTACTTC
TRBV28	.	TRBJ2-3	.	CASSQRATDTQYF	TGTGCCAGCAGCCAGCGGGCTACAGATACGCAGTATTTT